The 16 T cell receptor beta chains below were found in one sample sequenced in a study of somatic mutations in cytotoxic T cells in rheumatoid arthritis. Sequencing was performed with immunoSEQ multiplex PCR; in TCRdb, only in-frame clones are kept and a portion is missing. The sample carries 25,000 to 30,000 clones, around 76% recorded once. The sequencing input was CD8+ T cells sorted from blood. The receptors originated from a middle-aged man in good health.

This clone was observed a single time. This chain joins TRBV2 and TRBJ2-1; D may be TRBD1 (6 bases). There are 13 residues in the CDR3. Germline V gene sequence: CDR1 SNHLY, CDR2 FYNNEI. V lost 6 bases to trimming and J lost 4 bases, with 10 bases between them. CDR3 amino acids: CASRIQGYNEQFF. The CDR3 DNA follows: TGTGCCAGCAGGATACAGGGTTACAATGAGCAGTTCTTC.

The table lists this clone with a count of one. This sequence joins TRBV6-5 and TRBJ1-1; D is unclear. V gave up 2 bases and J gave up 4 bases, with 8 bases separating them. The CDR3 spans 13 residues. Germline lookup yields CDR1 MNHEY and CDR2 SVGAGI. The CDR3 region is CASSYVLGTEAFF. The CDR3 bases are TGTGCCAGCAGTTACGTCTTAGGCACTGAAGCTTTCTTT.

This clone was seen once. The CDR3 is CASSWYDSDYGYTF. CDR3 DNA: TGTGCCAGTAGTTGGTACGACAGCGACTATGGCTACACCTTC. The chain joins TRBV19 to TRBJ1-2, with D tentatively TRBD1 (5 bases). V lost 5 bases and J lost 3, with 13 bases in between. The CDR3 runs to 14 residues. Germline V gene lookup returns CDR1 LNHDA and CDR2 SQIVND (reference sequence).

The chain joins TRBV6-6 to TRBJ2-5, with D perhaps TRBD2 (5 bases). Germline values: CDR1 MNHNY, CDR2 SVGAGI (reference sequence). Trimming removed 6 bases at V and 5 bases at J, with 13 bases between. This CDR3 has 13 amino acids. The CDR3 DNA reads as TGTGCCAGCAGCCCCCCTAGCCGGGAGACCCAGTACTTC. This gives the protein CASSPPSRETQYF.

The chain combines TRBV11-2 with TRBJ2-5; no definite D call. The CDR3 is 15 residues long. Germline V gene lookup returns CDR1 SGHAT and CDR2 FQNNGV. Trimming stripped 5 bases from V and 1 base from J, with 14 bases between. The CDR3 DNA is TGTGCCAGCAGCATAACGGCGCACTTCCAAGAGACCCAGTACTTC. Translating gives CASSITAHFQETQYF.

DNA of the CDR3: TGCGCCAGCAGCCAAGGAGTGGGGTGGGAGACCCAGTACTTC. This codes for CASSQGVGWETQYF. The chain links TRBV4-1 to TRBJ2-5, with unresolved D. Germline lookup yields CDR1 MGHRA and CDR2 YSYEKL. Trimming removed 1 base from V and 5 bases from J, with 11 bases in between. The CDR3 has 14 amino acids.

The CDR3 protein is CSVFDRGPIPGQETQYF. The CDR3 DNA sequence: TGCAGCGTTTTTGACAGGGGGCCTATACCCGGGCAAGAGACCCAGTACTTC. J is TRBJ2-5 and V is TRBV29-1; 10 bases line up with TRBD1. Germline assignment: CDR1 SQVTM and CDR2 ANQGSEA. The junction had 14 bases not matched to a gene; V was cut back by 5 bases and J by 2 bases. CDR3 length: 17 residues.

This sequence joins TRBV6-5 and TRBJ1-1; no reliable D call. Per the germline V gene, CDR1 is MNHEY and CDR2 is SVGAGI. CDR3 size: 13 residues. V lost 2 bases and J lost 1, with 5 bases in between. The CDR3 bases are TGTGCCAGCAGTTACCCCCCGAACACTGAAGCTTTCTTT. It specifies CASSYPPNTEAFF.

The rearrangement links TRBV7-6 to TRBJ2-3, with TRBD2 as a possible D gene (7 bases). The CDR3 runs 17 residues. Trimming shortened V by 1 base and J by 4 bases, and 18 bases separated the two germline ends. Germline assignment: CDR1 SGHVS and CDR2 FNYEAQ. CDR3: CASSLGGGTKRADTQYF. The CDR3, as DNA: TGTGCCAGCAGCTTAGGAGGGGGGACTAAGAGGGCAGATACGCAGTATTTT.

This chain connects TRBV13 to TRBJ2-2; D perhaps matches TRBD2 (6 bases). Germline assignment: CDR1 PRHDT and CDR2 FYEKMQ (reference sequence). The CDR3 covers 16 residues. With 6 bases removed from V and 3 bases from J, the gap between germline ends came to 17 bases. CDR3 amino acids: CASRWLRPGDTGELFF. Written as DNA, the CDR3 is TGTGCCAGCAGGTGGCTGAGGCCGGGGGACACCGGGGAGCTGTTTTTT.

The chain couples TRBV27 to TRBJ1-5; D perhaps matches TRBD1 (5 bases). CDR1 is MNHEY, CDR2 SMNVEV, per germline (reference sequence). The CDR3 runs to 16 residues. Trimming cost V 0 bases and J 5 bases, with 14 bases left between them. In nucleotides, the CDR3 is TGTGCCAGCAGTTTATCGTTTGGGGCCGGCGATCAGCCCCAGCATTTT. Protein sequence: CASSLSFGAGDQPQHF.

V and J are TRBV4-2 and TRBJ2-7, with D uncertain. The ends were cut back, 3 bases at V and 7 bases at J, with 13 bases in the middle. This CDR3 is built from 13 residues. Germline V gives CDR1 LGHNA, CDR2 YNFKEQ. In nucleotides, the CDR3 is TGTGCCAGCAGCCAGTCCCAGTTTGGGGAGCAGTACTTC. Its protein product is CASSQSQFGEQYF.

This chain uses TRBV4-2 with TRBJ2-7; D is ambiguous. The V gene's germline CDR1 is LGHNA and CDR2 YNFKEQ. The CDR3 totals 14 residues. Trimming shortened V by 4 bases and J by 0 bases, and 10 bases separated the two germline ends. The CDR3 loop reads CASSPRTDSYEQYF. The DNA of the CDR3 is TGTGCCAGCAGCCCCCGGACGGACTCCTACGAGCAGTACTTC.

The chain uses TRBV12-1 and TRBJ2-1; the table names TRBD2, a call not compared with the DNA. TRBV12-1 is tagged as a pseudogene. The CDR3 is 14 residues long. CDR3 protein: CARSVTKRYNEQFF. The CDR3 DNA sequence: TGTGCCAGAAGCGTCACGAAACGGTACAATGAGCAGTTCTTC.

The V call is TRBV7-9, the J call TRBJ1-2; D is unresolved. V gave up 0 bases and J gave up 4 bases, with 12 bases separating them. This CDR3 has 15 amino acids. CDR1 is SEHNR, CDR2 FQNEAQ, per germline (reference sequence). The CDR3 protein is CASSLAGLHPYGYTF. The CDR3 coding sequence is TGTGCCAGCAGCTTAGCAGGGCTGCACCCCTATGGCTACACCTTC. Using reference TRBV7-9 and TRBJ1-2 for the parts outside the CDR3, the full variable domain is DTGVSQNPRHKITKRGQNVTFRCDPISEHNRLYWYRQTLGQGPEFLTYFQNEAQLEKSRLLSDRFSAERPKGSFSTLEIQRTEQGDSAMYLCASSLAGLHPYGYTFGSGTRLTVV.

The chain combines TRBV10-2 with TRBJ2-7; 11 bases match TRBD1. With 6 bases clipped from V and 2 bases from J, the junction kept 6 bases outside the gene matches. Germline CDR1 and CDR2: WSHSY and SAAADI. The CDR3 sequence is 15 residues long. Here the CDR3 DNA reads TGCGCCAGCAGGCAACCGGGACAGGGGGCCTACGAGCAGTACTTC. It yields the protein CASRQPGQGAYEQYF.